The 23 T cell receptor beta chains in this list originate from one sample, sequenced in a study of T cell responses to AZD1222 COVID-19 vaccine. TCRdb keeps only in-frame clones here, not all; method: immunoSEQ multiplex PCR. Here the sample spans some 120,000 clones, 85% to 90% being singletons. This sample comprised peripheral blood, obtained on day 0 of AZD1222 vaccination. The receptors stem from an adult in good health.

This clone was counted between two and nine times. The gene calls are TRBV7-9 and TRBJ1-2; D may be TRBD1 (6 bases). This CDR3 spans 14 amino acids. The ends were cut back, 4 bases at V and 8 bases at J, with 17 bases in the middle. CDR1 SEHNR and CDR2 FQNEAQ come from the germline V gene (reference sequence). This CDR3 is CASSSTGSGGGYTF. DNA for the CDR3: TGTGCCAGCAGCTCCACAGGGAGTGGAGGGGGCTACACCTTC.

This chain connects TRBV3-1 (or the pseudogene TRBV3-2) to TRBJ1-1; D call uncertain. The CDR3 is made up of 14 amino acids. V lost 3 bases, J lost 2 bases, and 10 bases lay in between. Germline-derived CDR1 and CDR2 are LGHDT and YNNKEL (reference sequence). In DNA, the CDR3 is TGTGCCAGCAGCCACCTCGTGGGAAACACTGAAGCTTTCTTT. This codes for CASSHLVGNTEAFF.

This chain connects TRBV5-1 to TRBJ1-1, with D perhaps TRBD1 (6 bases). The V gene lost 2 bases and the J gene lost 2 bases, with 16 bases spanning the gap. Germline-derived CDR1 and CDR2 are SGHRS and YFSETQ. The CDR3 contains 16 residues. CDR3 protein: CASSFSPQGLNTEAFF. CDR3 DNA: TGCGCCAGCAGCTTTAGCCCACAGGGCCTTAACACTGAAGCTTTCTTT.

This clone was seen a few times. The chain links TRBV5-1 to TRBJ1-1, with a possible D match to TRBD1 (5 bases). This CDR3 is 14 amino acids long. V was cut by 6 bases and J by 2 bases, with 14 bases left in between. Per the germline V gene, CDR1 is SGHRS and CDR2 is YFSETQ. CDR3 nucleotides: TGCGCCAGCACCTTTTGGGACTTTAACACTGAAGCTTTCTTT. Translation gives CASTFWDFNTEAFF. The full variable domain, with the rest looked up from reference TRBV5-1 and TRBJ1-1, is KAGVTQTPRYLIKTRGQQVTLSCSPISGHRSVSWYQQTPGQGLQFLFEYFSETQRNKGNFPGRFSGRQFSNSRSEMNVSTLELGDSALYLCASTFWDFNTEAFFGQGTRLTVV.

The CDR3 region has the DNA TGTGCCAGTAGGAGCCATTTTTCTGCAGCGGGAAACACCATATATTTT. Its protein is CASRSHFSAAGNTIYF. The chain links TRBV19 to TRBJ1-3; D is undetermined. V was cut by 6 bases and J by 4 bases, with 19 bases left in between. The CDR3 is 16 amino acids. Germline CDR1 reads LNHDA; CDR2 reads SQIVND (reference sequence).

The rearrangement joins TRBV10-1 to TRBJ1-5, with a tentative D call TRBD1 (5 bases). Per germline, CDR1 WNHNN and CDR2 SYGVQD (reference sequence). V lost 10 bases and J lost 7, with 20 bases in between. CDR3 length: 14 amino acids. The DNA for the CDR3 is TGCGCCACCACGAGGGGCAGGGACGACCAGCCCCAGCATTTT. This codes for CATTRGRDDQPQHF.

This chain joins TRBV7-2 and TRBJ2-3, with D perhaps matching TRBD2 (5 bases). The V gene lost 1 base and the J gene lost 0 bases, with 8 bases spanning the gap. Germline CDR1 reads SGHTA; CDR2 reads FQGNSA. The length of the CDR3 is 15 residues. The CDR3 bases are TGTGCCAGCAGCTTAGTTGGCGGGAGCACAGATACGCAGTATTTT. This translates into CASSLVGGSTDTQYF.

The CDR3 DNA follows: TGTGCCAGCAGGGACCAACGGCAGGCTGAAGCTTTCTTT. Its translation is CASRDQRQAEAFF. The J gene is TRBJ1-1, the V gene TRBV2; no definite D call. Germline V CDR1 and CDR2: SNHLY, FYNNEI. V was shortened by 6 bases and J by 6 bases, with 14 bases between the two germline ends. The CDR3 runs to 13 residues. Together with reference TRBV2 and TRBJ1-1, the CDR3 gives the full variable domain: EPEVTQTPSHQVTQMGQEVILRCVPISNHLYFYWYRQILGQKVEFLVSFYNNEISEKSEIFDDQFSVERPDGSNFTLKIRSTKLEDSAMYFCASRDQRQAEAFFGQGTRLTVV.

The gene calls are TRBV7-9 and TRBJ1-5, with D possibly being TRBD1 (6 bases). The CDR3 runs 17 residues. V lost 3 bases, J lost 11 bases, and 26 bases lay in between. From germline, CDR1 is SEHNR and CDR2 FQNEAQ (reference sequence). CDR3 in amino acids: CASSFSGTSKSPLAQHF. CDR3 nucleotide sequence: TGTGCCAGCAGCTTCTCCGGGACATCGAAGTCTCCATTAGCCCAGCATTTT.

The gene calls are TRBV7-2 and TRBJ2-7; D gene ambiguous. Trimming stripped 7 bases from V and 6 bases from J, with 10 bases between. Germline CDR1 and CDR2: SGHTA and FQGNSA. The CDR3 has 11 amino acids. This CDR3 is CASTLSREQYF. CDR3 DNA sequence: TGTGCCAGCACCCTAAGCCGCGAGCAGTACTTC.

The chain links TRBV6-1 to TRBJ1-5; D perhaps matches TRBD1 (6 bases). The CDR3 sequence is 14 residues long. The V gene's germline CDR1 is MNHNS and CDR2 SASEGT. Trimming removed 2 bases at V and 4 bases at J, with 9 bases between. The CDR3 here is CASSERDMNQPQHF. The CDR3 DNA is TGTGCCAGCAGTGAAAGGGACATGAATCAGCCCCAGCATTTT.

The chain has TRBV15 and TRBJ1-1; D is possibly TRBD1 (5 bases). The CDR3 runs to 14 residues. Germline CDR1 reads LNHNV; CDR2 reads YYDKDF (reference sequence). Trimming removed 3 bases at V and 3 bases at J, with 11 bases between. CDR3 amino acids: CATSRVGGDTEAFF. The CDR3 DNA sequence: TGTGCCACCAGCAGGGTCGGAGGGGACACTGAAGCTTTCTTT.

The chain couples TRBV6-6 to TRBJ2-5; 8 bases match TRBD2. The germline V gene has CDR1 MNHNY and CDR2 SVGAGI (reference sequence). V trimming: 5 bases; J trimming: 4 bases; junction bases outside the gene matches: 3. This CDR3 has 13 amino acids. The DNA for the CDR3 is TGTGCCAGCAGTGGGACTAGTCGAGAGACCCAGTACTTC. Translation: CASSGTSRETQYF.

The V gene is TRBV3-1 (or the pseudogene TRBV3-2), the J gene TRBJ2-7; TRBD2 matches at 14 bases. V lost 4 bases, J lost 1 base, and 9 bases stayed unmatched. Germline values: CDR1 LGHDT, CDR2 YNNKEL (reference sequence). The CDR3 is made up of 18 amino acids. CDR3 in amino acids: CASSPRRLAGGRSYEQYF. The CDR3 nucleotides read TGTGCCAGCAGCCCCCGGAGACTAGCGGGAGGGAGGTCCTACGAGCAGTACTTC.

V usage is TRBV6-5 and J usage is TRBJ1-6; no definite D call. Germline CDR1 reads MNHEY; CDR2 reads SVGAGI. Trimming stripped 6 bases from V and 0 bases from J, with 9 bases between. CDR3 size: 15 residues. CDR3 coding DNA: TGTGCCAGCAGAGTCCCCAACTCCTATAATTCACCCCTCCACTTT. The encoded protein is CASRVPNSYNSPLHF.

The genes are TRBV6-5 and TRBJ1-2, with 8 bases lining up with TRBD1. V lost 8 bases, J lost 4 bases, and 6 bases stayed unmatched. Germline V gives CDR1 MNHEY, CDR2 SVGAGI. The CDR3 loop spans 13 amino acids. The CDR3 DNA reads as TGTGCCAGCGAACGGGACAGGTCCTATGGCTACACCTTC. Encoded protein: CASERDRSYGYTF.

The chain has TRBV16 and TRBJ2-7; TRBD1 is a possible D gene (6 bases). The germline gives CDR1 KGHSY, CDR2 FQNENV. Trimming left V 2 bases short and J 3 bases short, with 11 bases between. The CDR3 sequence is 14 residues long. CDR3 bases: TGTGCCAGCAGCCAACAACAGGGTTTCTACGAGCAGTACTTC. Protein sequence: CASSQQQGFYEQYF.

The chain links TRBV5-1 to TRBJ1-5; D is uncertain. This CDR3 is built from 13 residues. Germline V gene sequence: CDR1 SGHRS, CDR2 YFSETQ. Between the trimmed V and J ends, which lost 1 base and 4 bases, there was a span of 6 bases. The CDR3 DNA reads TGCGCCAGCAGCTTGCGGCAAAATCAGCCCCAGCATTTT. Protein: CASSLRQNQPQHF.

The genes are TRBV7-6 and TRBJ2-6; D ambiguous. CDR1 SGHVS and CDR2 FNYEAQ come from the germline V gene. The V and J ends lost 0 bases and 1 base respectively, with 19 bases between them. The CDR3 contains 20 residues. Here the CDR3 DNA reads TGTGCCAGCAGCTTAGCAGTGACAACCTACGACCTGTCTGGGGCCAACGTCCTGACTTTC. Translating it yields CASSLAVTTYDLSGANVLTF.

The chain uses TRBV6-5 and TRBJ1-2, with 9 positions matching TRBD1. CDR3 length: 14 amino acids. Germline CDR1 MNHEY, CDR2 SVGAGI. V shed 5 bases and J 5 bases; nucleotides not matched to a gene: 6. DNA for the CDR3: TGTGCCAGCAGTAGGACAGGGGCAGGGTATGGCTACACCTTC. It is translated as CASSRTGAGYGYTF.

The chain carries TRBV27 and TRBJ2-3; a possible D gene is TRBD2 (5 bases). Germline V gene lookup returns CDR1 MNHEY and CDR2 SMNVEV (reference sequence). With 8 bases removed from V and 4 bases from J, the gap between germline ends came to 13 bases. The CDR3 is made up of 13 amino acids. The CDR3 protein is CASGSVFPDTQYF. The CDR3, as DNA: TGTGCCAGCGGGAGCGTTTTCCCAGATACGCAGTATTTT.

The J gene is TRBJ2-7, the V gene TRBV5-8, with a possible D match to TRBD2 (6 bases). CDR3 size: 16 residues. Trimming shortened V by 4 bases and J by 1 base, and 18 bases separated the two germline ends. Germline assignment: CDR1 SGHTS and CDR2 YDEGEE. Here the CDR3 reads CASSLPASALSYEQYF. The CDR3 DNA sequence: TGTGCCAGCAGCCTCCCAGCTAGCGCCTTGTCCTACGAGCAGTACTTC.

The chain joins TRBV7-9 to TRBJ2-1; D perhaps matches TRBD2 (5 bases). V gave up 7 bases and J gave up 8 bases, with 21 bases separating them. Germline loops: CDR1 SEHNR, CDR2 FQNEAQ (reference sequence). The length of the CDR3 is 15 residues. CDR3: CASTIGSGEGDEQFF. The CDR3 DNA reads TGTGCCAGCACCATTGGGAGTGGGGAAGGCGATGAGCAGTTCTTC.